This is a list of T cell receptor beta chains from one sample in a study of neoadjuvant nivolumab and ipilimumab in lung cancer. Some clones are missing from TCRdb's copy, which holds only in-frame ones; the method was immunoSEQ multiplex PCR. This sample yields about 19,000 clones, of which about nine tenths are seen a single time; about 2.1% belongs to the top ten. The input for sequencing was peripheral blood, taken before neoadjuvant nivolumab, alone or with ipilimumab. The receptor set was obtained from an adult with non-small cell lung cancer. Both conserved end residues are part of each CDR3. A D gene is named only where the DNA matches it firmly. Size is omitted from some rows. Given values are once, few, many or a class for expanded clones.

clone size: .; V gene: TRBV29-1; J gene: TRBJ2-7; D gene: TRBD1; CDR3 protein: CSVAQGVREQYF; CDR3 DNA: TGCAGCGTAGCTCAGGGGGTGAGGGAGCAGTACTTC
clone size: .; V gene: TRBV5-1; J gene: TRBJ1-1; D gene: TRBD1; CDR3 protein: CASSFEGAGEAFF; CDR3 DNA: TGCGCCAGCAGCTTTGAGGGGGCGGGTGAAGCTTTCTTT
clone size: .; V gene: TRBV19; J gene: TRBJ2-7; D gene: .; CDR3 protein: CASAERRSLSYEQYF; CDR3 DNA: TGTGCCAGTGCTGAGCGCCGTAGCTTGTCCTACGAGCAGTACTTC
clone size: .; V gene: TRBV19; J gene: TRBJ1-2; D gene: .; CDR3 protein: CASRSGTFGYTF; CDR3 DNA: TGTGCCAGTAGGTCAGGGACGTTTGGCTACACCTTC
clone size: .; V gene: TRBV5-4; J gene: TRBJ1-2; D gene: .; CDR3 protein: CASTLRGIDYGYTF; CDR3 DNA: TGTGCCAGCACCCTGAGAGGGATTGACTATGGCTACACCTTC
clone size: .; V gene: TRBV4-2; J gene: TRBJ1-1; D gene: .; CDR3 protein: CASSQGPFGATEAFF; CDR3 DNA: TGTGCCAGCAGCCAAGGACCATTTGGAGCCACTGAAGCTTTCTTT
clone size: few; V gene: TRBV7-2; J gene: TRBJ2-5; D gene: .; CDR3 protein: CASSPRTGETQYF; CDR3 DNA: TGTGCCAGCAGCCCACGTACGGGGGAGACCCAGTACTTC
clone size: .; V gene: TRBV6-1; J gene: TRBJ1-1; D gene: .; CDR3 protein: CASSERPARVNTEAFF; CDR3 DNA: TGTGCCAGCAGTGAAAGACCAGCGAGAGTGAACACTGAAGCTTTCTTT
clone size: .; V gene: TRBV6-1; J gene: TRBJ2-2; D gene: TRBD2; CDR3 protein: CASSLSGSGPGELFF; CDR3 DNA: TGTGCCAGCAGTCTTAGCGGGAGCGGACCCGGGGAGCTGTTTTTT
clone size: .; V gene: TRBV11-3; J gene: TRBJ2-1; D gene: .; CDR3 protein: CASSLGGSSYNEQFF; CDR3 DNA: TGTGCCAGCAGCTTAGGAGGGAGCTCCTACAATGAGCAGTTCTTC
clone size: .; V gene: TRBV7-9; J gene: TRBJ2-5; D gene: .; CDR3 protein: CASSFFRDEETQYF; CDR3 DNA: TGTGCCAGCAGCTTCTTCCGGGACGAAGAGACCCAGTACTTC
clone size: .; V gene: TRBV5-1; J gene: TRBJ2-3; D gene: .; CDR3 protein: CASRKEGPTDTQYF; CDR3 DNA: TGCGCCAGCAGAAAGGAAGGTCCCACAGATACGCAGTATTTT
clone size: .; V gene: TRBV28; J gene: TRBJ2-5; D gene: TRBD1; CDR3 protein: CASSSGQDGLAKETQYF; CDR3 DNA: TGTGCCAGCAGCTCCGGACAGGATGGGCTAGCTAAAGAGACCCAGTACTTC
clone size: .; V gene: TRBV4-2; J gene: TRBJ1-2; D gene: TRBD1; CDR3 protein: CASSQVGGQGSYGYTF; CDR3 DNA: TGTGCCAGCAGCCAAGTTGGGGGACAGGGAAGCTATGGCTACACCTTC
clone size: .; V gene: TRBV18; J gene: TRBJ2-1; D gene: TRBD1; CDR3 protein: CASSPPGQGSYNEQFF; CDR3 DNA: TGTGCCAGCTCACCGCCGGGACAGGGCTCCTACAATGAGCAGTTCTTC
clone size: .; V gene: TRBV5-1; J gene: TRBJ2-5; D gene: TRBD1; CDR3 protein: CASSLEGTGGRETQYF; CDR3 DNA: TGCGCCAGCAGCTTGGAGGGGACAGGGGGCAGAGAGACCCAGTACTTC
clone size: .; V gene: TRBV6-1; J gene: TRBJ2-7; D gene: .; CDR3 protein: CASSDRAYEQYF; CDR3 DNA: TGTGCCAGTTCGGACAGAGCCTACGAGCAGTACTTC
clone size: once; V gene: TRBV5-1; J gene: TRBJ1-5; D gene: TRBD1; CDR3 protein: CASSLETGVQPQHF; CDR3 DNA: TGCGCCAGCAGCTTGGAGACAGGGGTTCAGCCCCAGCATTTT
clone size: few; V gene: TRBV27; J gene: TRBJ1-2; D gene: .; CDR3 protein: CASRGERYGYTF; CDR3 DNA: TGTGCCAGTCGAGGGGAGCGCTATGGCTACACCTTC
clone size: once; V gene: TRBV5-6; J gene: TRBJ1-1; D gene: .; CDR3 protein: CASSPRRSTEAFF; CDR3 DNA: TGTGCCAGCAGCCCGAGGAGGAGCACTGAAGCTTTCTTT
clone size: .; V gene: TRBV18; J gene: TRBJ2-7; D gene: TRBD2; CDR3 protein: CASSTREDGEQYF; CDR3 DNA: TGTGCCAGCTCAACCCGGGAGGACGGGGAGCAGTACTTC
clone size: .; V gene: TRBV7-6; J gene: TRBJ2-1; D gene: TRBD1; CDR3 protein: CASSLGQGNEQFF; CDR3 DNA: TGTGCCAGCAGCTTGGGACAGGGGAATGAGCAGTTCTTC
clone size: .; V gene: TRBV11-2; J gene: TRBJ2-3; D gene: .; CDR3 protein: CASSLVTVGYTDTQYF; CDR3 DNA: TGTGCCAGCAGCTTAGTTACCGTGGGATACACAGATACGCAGTATTTT
clone size: .; V gene: TRBV25-1; J gene: TRBJ2-3; D gene: TRBD2; CDR3 protein: CASRRTSGNTDTQYF; CDR3 DNA: TGTGCCAGCAGGAGGACTAGCGGAAACACAGATACGCAGTATTTT
clone size: .; V gene: TRBV6-5; J gene: TRBJ1-1; D gene: .; CDR3 protein: CASSLGGRAEAFF; CDR3 DNA: TGTGCCAGCAGCCTGGGGGGTAGAGCTGAAGCTTTCTTT
clone size: .; V gene: TRBV5-1; J gene: TRBJ2-5; D gene: .; CDR3 protein: CASSALGGPGETQYF; CDR3 DNA: TGCGCCAGCAGCGCCCTTGGAGGGCCGGGGGAGACCCAGTACTTC
clone size: .; V gene: TRBV7-9; J gene: TRBJ1-2; D gene: .; CDR3 protein: CASSLALSRVDYGYTF; CDR3 DNA: TGTGCCAGCAGCTTAGCGCTGTCCAGGGTTGACTATGGCTACACCTTC
clone size: .; V gene: TRBV5-1; J gene: TRBJ2-2; D gene: .; CDR3 protein: CASTGQMNTGELFF; CDR3 DNA: TGCGCAAGCACGGGCCAGATGAACACCGGGGAGCTGTTTTTT
clone size: .; V gene: TRBV30; J gene: TRBJ2-7; D gene: .; CDR3 protein: CASSISYEQYF; CDR3 DNA: TGTGCCTCTTCGATCTCCTACGAGCAGTACTTC
clone size: .; V gene: TRBV5-6; J gene: TRBJ2-1; D gene: .; CDR3 protein: CASSLSGGSYNEQFF; CDR3 DNA: TGTGCCAGCAGCTTGAGTGGCGGCTCCTACAATGAGCAGTTCTTC
clone size: .; V gene: TRBV14; J gene: TRBJ2-3; D gene: .; CDR3 protein: CASSQRSTQYF; CDR3 DNA: TGTGCCAGCAGCCAACGGAGTACGCAGTATTTT
clone size: .; V gene: TRBV4-1; J gene: TRBJ2-1; D gene: .; CDR3 protein: CASSQTGSYNEQFF; CDR3 DNA: TGCGCCAGCAGCCAAACAGGTTCCTACAATGAGCAGTTCTTC
clone size: .; V gene: TRBV11-2; J gene: TRBJ1-4; D gene: TRBD1; CDR3 protein: CASSFSQGRSGREKLFF; CDR3 DNA: TGTGCCAGCAGCTTTTCACAGGGGAGGTCCGGGAGGGAAAAACTGTTTTTT
clone size: .; V gene: TRBV5-6; J gene: TRBJ1-1; D gene: TRBD1; CDR3 protein: CASSEDRGLNTEAFF; CDR3 DNA: TGTGCCAGCAGCGAGGACAGGGGCTTGAACACTGAAGCTTTCTTT
clone size: once; V gene: TRBV7-3; J gene: TRBJ2-6; D gene: TRBD1; CDR3 protein: CASSSYRGTGANVLTF; CDR3 DNA: TGTGCCAGCAGCTCTTACAGGGGTACTGGGGCCAACGTCCTGACTTTC
clone size: .; V gene: TRBV11-2; J gene: TRBJ2-1; D gene: TRBD1; CDR3 protein: CASSFPTGYEQFF; CDR3 DNA: TGTGCCAGCAGCTTCCCGACAGGGTATGAGCAGTTCTTC
clone size: .; V gene: TRBV4-3; J gene: TRBJ2-2; D gene: .; CDR3 protein: CASSQDRTTNGELFF; CDR3 DNA: TGCGCCAGCAGCCAAGACAGGACGACCAACGGGGAGCTGTTTTTT
clone size: .; V gene: TRBV18; J gene: TRBJ2-3; D gene: TRBD1; CDR3 protein: CASSPQPGTGGTDTQYF; CDR3 DNA: TGTGCCAGCTCACCGCAGCCTGGGACAGGGGGGACAGATACGCAGTATTTT
clone size: .; V gene: TRBV19; J gene: TRBJ2-7; D gene: .; CDR3 protein: CASSIGSLSYEQYF; CDR3 DNA: TGTGCCAGTAGTATCGGCAGCCTCTCCTACGAGCAGTACTTC
clone size: .; V gene: TRBV7-3; J gene: TRBJ2-3; D gene: .; CDR3 protein: CASSFRGRTDTQYF; CDR3 DNA: TGTGCCAGCAGCTTCCGGGGGAGGACAGATACGCAGTATTTT
clone size: .; V gene: TRBV2; J gene: TRBJ2-1; D gene: .; CDR3 protein: CASSERERDSEQFF; CDR3 DNA: TGTGCCAGCAGTGAACGGGAGAGGGATAGTGAGCAGTTCTTC
clone size: once; V gene: TRBV4-1; J gene: TRBJ1-4; D gene: TRBD1; CDR3 protein: CASSQGRRTGGEKLFF; CDR3 DNA: TGCGCCAGCAGCCAAGGGAGGAGGACAGGGGGTGAAAAACTGTTTTTT
clone size: .; V gene: TRBV5-5; J gene: TRBJ1-1; D gene: .; CDR3 protein: CASSTQQGSNTEAFF; CDR3 DNA: TGTGCCAGCAGCACACAACAGGGATCGAACACTGAAGCTTTCTTT
clone size: .; V gene: TRBV7-6; J gene: TRBJ2-3; D gene: TRBD2; CDR3 protein: CASSPIAGVTDTQYF; CDR3 DNA: TGTGCCAGCAGCCCGATAGCGGGAGTTACAGATACGCAGTATTTT
clone size: .; V gene: TRBV29-1; J gene: TRBJ2-1; D gene: .; CDR3 protein: CSVEGGGIYNEQFF; CDR3 DNA: TGCAGCGTTGAAGGGGGCGGGATCTACAATGAGCAGTTCTTC
clone size: .; V gene: TRBV5-5; J gene: TRBJ1-1; D gene: .; CDR3 protein: CASKREGSNTEAFF; CDR3 DNA: TGTGCCAGCAAGAGGGAGGGGTCGAACACTGAAGCTTTCTTT
clone size: few; V gene: TRBV7-9; J gene: TRBJ2-7; D gene: .; CDR3 protein: CASSLVQGSYEQYF; CDR3 DNA: TGTGCCAGCAGCTTAGTGCAGGGTTCCTACGAGCAGTACTTC
clone size: .; V gene: TRBV11-3; J gene: TRBJ2-7; D gene: .; CDR3 protein: CASSREPGASYEQYF; CDR3 DNA: TGTGCCAGCAGCCGCGAACCGGGAGCTTCTTACGAGCAGTACTTC
clone size: .; V gene: TRBV6-5; J gene: TRBJ2-1; D gene: TRBD2; CDR3 protein: CASSSLAGGSYNEQFF; CDR3 DNA: TGTGCCAGCAGTTCTTTAGCGGGAGGGTCCTACAATGAGCAGTTCTTC
clone size: .; V gene: TRBV5-4; J gene: TRBJ2-2; D gene: .; CDR3 protein: CASSLKDRNTGELFF; CDR3 DNA: TGTGCCAGCAGCTTGAAGGACCGCAACACCGGGGAGCTGTTTTTT
clone size: .; V gene: TRBV20-1; J gene: TRBJ2-7; D gene: .; CDR3 protein: CSAYQGYEQYF; CDR3 DNA: TGCAGTGCTTACCAGGGCTACGAGCAGTACTTC
clone size: .; V gene: TRBV5-6; J gene: TRBJ2-5; D gene: TRBD2; CDR3 protein: CASSQKIPGLAGTGETQYF; CDR3 DNA: TGTGCCAGCAGCCAAAAAATACCGGGACTAGCGGGAACTGGAGAGACCCAGTACTTC
clone size: .; V gene: TRBV28; J gene: TRBJ2-7; D gene: .; CDR3 protein: CASSLTGGFEQYF; CDR3 DNA: TGTGCCAGCAGTTTAACGGGCGGCTTCGAGCAGTACTTC